This T cell receptor (beta chain) came from a study of blood T cell repertoires in COVID-19. Study in general: Sites across the United States, Italy and Spain contributed samples from acute and convalescent COVID-19. From T cells, B-cell-depleted T cells, or PBMCs came the material, which was cDNA or gDNA.

This clone was seen at least ten times. Per the authors' pipeline: Amplified reference gene primers provided the basis for estimating nucleated cell counts. The method was immunoSEQ multiplex PCR; TCRdb's version includes in-frame clones alone and lacks a portion of them. V and J calls and clone size are copied from that table; D and trimming were computed from the DNA. The sample gives approximately 200,000 clones, more than 75% of which show up once; around 5.4% is in the top ten. While infection was still active, Seattle patients were enrolled and then followed longitudinally. The germline V gene encodes CDR1 LGHDT and CDR2 YNNKEL (reference sequence). V gave up 0 bases and J gave up 4 bases; unmatched junction bases: 6. The CDR3 is 15 residues long.

The sequenced sample was peripheral blood. This TCR was sampled from a woman aged 40 to 50 with COVID-19, enrolled during active disease. The V call is TRBV3-1 (or the pseudogene TRBV3-2), the J call TRBJ2-7, with TRBD1 matching 7 bases. CDR3 bases: TGTGCCAGCAGCCAAGAGTTAGGGGGCGGATACGAGCAGTACTTC. This sequence encodes CASSQELGGGYEQYF.